What follows describes a single T cell receptor beta chain. Its antigen is currently unknown. The PBMCs had their origin in approximately 10 ml of fresh peripheral blood. The record originates from a study of T cells in Graves' hyperthyroidism and ophthalmopathy. V was trimmed by 6 bases and J by 2 bases, leaving 10 bases between them. Germline CDR1 is MNHNS and CDR2 is SASEGT. CDR3 size: 13 residues. The TCR beta CDR3 regions underwent amplification using RNA transcripts as the source. When the TCR CDR3 underwent first-round RT-PCR, the HTBI primer set was used. TCRdb passed the multiplex PCR reads through MiXCR, listing each CDR3 protein once. The sample holds approximately 400,000 distinct CDR3 sequences, around a sixth seen once. Study-wide results and caveats: Ophthalmopathy was identified by the model a median around 5.9 months ahead of onset. Blood shared most expanded thyroid clonotypes above 0.001.

The chain carries TRBV6-1 and TRBJ1-2; D is uncertain. The TCR was taken from a man aged 18 to 35 with Graves' ophthalmopathy. Sequencing used blood. In nucleotides, the CDR3 is TGTGCCAGCAGCCCCTCTGAGAACTATGGCTACACCTTC. It is translated as CASSPSENYGYTF.